This TCR beta chain derives from a study of T cell responses to AZD1222 COVID-19 vaccine. The study's findings and limits: Recipients of two AZD1222 doses showed rising Spike-specific TCR breadth and depth.

The data were produced by immunoSEQ multiplex PCR, yet TCRdb's version contains in-frame clones alone and is incomplete. The sample lists roughly 120,000 clones, around 92% seen once, with 2.5% to 3.5% in the top ten. The CDR3 is 15 amino acids. V trimming: 3 bases; J trimming: 6 bases; junction bases outside the gene matches: 5. Germline loops: CDR1 SGHRS, CDR2 YFSETQ. A few counts support this clone. Its target is not known. The sequence was collected from an adult in good health. The chain recombines TRBV5-1 with TRBJ2-1, with 11 bases that match TRBD2. The sample here was peripheral blood, taken on day 0 of AZD1222 vaccination. The CDR3 here is CASSWGLAEINEQFF. Written as DNA, the CDR3 is TGCGCCAGCAGCTGGGGACTAGCGGAGATCAATGAGCAGTTCTTC.